This TCR beta chain was recorded in a study of cytomegalovirus exposure and HLA in healthy donors. Overall study results and limits: What was likely a sequencing artifact was a cluster of highly shared sequence variants.

Of note for this clone: Its matching antigen is unknown.

Primers for the PCR totalled 60 Vbeta and 13 Jbeta. Authors' data handling: A later analysis tallied roughly 77 million unique TCR beta chains, about 11 million of them shared. Some clones are missing from TCRdb's copy, which holds only in-frame ones; the method was immunoSEQ multiplex PCR. V, J and clone size are taken as reported in that table, and D and trimming were inferred from the DNA itself. Of 55,000 to 80,000 clones listed, less than 85% are singletons. Per the germline V gene, CDR1 is MNHNS and CDR2 is SASEGT. This CDR3 comprises 14 residues. Trimming took 7 bases from V and 3 from J; bases not matched to a gene: 7.

V is TRBV6-1 and J is TRBJ2-3, with 7 bases matching TRBD1. Material for sequencing was PBMCs. The receptor's source is a woman in her twenties or thirties in good health and CMV-seronegative. In DNA form, the CDR3 reads TGTGCCAGCACCGGGACAGTTAATACAGATACGCAGTATTTT. Protein product: CASTGTVNTDTQYF.